These 3 T cell receptor beta chains originate from one sample sequenced in a study of blood T cell repertoires in COVID-19 (TCRdb year 2020). The library came from the immunoSEQ multiplex PCR assay. The source is immuneACCESS, and TCRdb retained only in-frame sequences with V and J called. Part of the clones is not carried over; for the studies checked, unresolved V genes explain less than half of this, and the remainder is unexplained. The sample table contains about 73,000 clones; only one count was recorded for 65% to 90% of them. The ten largest clonotypes hold roughly 6% of the sample. The specimen was peripheral blood. The receptors shown here come from a woman aged 60-70 years with acute or convalescent COVID-19.

The V call is TRBV3-1 (or the pseudogene TRBV3-2), the J call TRBJ2-4; a possible D gene is TRBD2 (7 bases). Trimming shortened V by 3 bases and J by 6 bases, and 15 bases separated the two germline ends. Per germline, CDR1 LGHDT and CDR2 YNNKEL (reference sequence). CDR3 length: 15 residues. CDR3 sequence (DNA): TGTGCCAGCAGCCATAACTCGGGGGGCTCAAACATTCAGTACTTC. Its protein product is CASSHNSGGSNIQYF.

The chain has TRBV11-2 and TRBJ1-6, with no clear D. V was cut by 1 base and J by 0 bases, with 16 bases left in between. CDR3 length equals 19 residues. Germline V gene sequence: CDR1 SGHAT, CDR2 FQNNGV. CDR3 sequence reads: CASSLGPSLGSSYNSPLHF. The CDR3, as DNA: TGTGCCAGCAGCTTAGGGCCATCCCTTGGGAGCTCCTATAATTCACCCCTCCACTTT.

This clone was seen only once. This specimen includes other DNA sequences encoding the same CDR3. The chain carries TRBV3-1 (or the pseudogene TRBV3-2) and TRBJ1-1, with TRBD1 identical over 8 bases. The CDR3 length is 14 residues. The germline V gene encodes CDR1 LGHDT and CDR2 YNNKEL (reference sequence). The V and J ends lost 4 bases and 1 base, in that order; junction bases with no gene match: 2. For the CDR3, the DNA is TGTGCCAGCAGCCTGGGACAGGAGAACACTGAAGCTTTCTTT. Its translation: CASSLGQENTEAFF.